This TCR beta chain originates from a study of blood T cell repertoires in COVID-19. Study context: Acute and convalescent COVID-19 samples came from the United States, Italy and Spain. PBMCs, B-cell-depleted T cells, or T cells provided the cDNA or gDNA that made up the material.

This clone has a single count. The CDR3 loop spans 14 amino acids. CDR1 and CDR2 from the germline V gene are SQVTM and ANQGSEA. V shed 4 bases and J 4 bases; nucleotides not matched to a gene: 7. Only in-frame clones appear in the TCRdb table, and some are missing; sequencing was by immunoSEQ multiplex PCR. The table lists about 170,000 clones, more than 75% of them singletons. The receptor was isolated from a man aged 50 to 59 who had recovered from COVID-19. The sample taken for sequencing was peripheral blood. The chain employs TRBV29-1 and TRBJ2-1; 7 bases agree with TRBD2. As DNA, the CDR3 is TGCAGCGTTGTCCGGAGACTAGCTTACAATGAGCAGTTCTTC. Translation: CSVVRRLAYNEQFF.